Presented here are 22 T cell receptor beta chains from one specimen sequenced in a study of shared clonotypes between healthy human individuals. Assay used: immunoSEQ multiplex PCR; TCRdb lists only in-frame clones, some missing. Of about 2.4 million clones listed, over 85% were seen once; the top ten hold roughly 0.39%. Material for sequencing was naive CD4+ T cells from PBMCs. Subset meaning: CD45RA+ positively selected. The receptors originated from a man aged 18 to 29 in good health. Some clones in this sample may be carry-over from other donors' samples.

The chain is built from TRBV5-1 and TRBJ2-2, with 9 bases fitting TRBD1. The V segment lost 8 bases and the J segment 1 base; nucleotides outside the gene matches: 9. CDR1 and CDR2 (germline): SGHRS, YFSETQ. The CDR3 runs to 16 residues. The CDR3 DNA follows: TGCGCCAGTGTCCTACAGGGGGCCGGGAACACCGGGGAGCTGTTTTTT. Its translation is CASVLQGAGNTGELFF.

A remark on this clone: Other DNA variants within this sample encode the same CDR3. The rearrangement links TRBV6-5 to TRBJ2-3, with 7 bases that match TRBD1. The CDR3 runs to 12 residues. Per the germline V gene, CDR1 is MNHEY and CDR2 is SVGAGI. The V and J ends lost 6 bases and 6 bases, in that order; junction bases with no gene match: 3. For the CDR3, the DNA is TGTGCCAGCAGGGGGACAGTGGATACGCAGTATTTT. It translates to CASRGTVDTQYF.

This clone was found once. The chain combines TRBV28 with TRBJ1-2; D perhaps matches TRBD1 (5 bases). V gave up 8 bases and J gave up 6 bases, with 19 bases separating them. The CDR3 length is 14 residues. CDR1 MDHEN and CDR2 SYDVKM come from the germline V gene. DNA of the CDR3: TGTGCCAGCCGAAGCCCTTATCCGGGGGATGGCTACACCTTC. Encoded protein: CASRSPYPGDGYTF.

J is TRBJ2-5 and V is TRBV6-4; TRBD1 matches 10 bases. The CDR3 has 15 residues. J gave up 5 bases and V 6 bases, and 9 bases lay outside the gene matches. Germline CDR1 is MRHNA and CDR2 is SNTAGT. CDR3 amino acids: CASSHRQGAGETQYF. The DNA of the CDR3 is TGTGCCAGCAGCCATAGACAGGGGGCGGGCGAGACCCAGTACTTC.

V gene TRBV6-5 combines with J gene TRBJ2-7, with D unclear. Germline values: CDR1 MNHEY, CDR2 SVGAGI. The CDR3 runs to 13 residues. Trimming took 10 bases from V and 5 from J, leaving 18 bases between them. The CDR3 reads CATVEAPDDEQYF. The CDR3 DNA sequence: TGTGCCACCGTAGAGGCCCCGGACGACGAGCAGTACTTC.

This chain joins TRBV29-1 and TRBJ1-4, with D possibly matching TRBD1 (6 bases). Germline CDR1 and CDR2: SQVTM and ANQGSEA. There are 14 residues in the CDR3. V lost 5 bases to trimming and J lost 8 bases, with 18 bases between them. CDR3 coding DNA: TGCAGCGTTTATGACGGGGGGCTCGGGGAAAAACTGTTTTTT. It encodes CSVYDGGLGEKLFF.

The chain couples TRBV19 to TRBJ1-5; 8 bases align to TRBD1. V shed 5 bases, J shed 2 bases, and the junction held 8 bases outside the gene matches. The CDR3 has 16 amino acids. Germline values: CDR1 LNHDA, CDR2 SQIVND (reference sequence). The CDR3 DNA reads TGTGCCAGTAGTCGAACAGGGGGGGTTGGCAATCAGCCCCAGCATTTT. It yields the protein CASSRTGGVGNQPQHF.

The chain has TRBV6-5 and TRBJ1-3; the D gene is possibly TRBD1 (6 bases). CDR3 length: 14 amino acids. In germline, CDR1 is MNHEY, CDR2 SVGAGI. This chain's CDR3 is CATGTTVSGNTIYF. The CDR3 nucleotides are TGTGCGACCGGGACAACCGTCTCTGGAAACACCATATATTTT.

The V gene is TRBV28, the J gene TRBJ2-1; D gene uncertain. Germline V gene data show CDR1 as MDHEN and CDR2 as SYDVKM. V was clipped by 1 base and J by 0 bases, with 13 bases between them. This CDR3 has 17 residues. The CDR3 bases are TGTGCCAGCAGTTTATCTTGGCCTGAGAGCTCCTACAATGAGCAGTTCTTC. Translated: CASSLSWPESSYNEQFF.

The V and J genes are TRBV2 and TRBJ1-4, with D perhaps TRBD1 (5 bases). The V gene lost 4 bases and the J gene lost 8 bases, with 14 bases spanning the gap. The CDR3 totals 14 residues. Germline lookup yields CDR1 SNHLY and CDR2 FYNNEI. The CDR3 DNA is TGTGCCAGCAGTGTGAGCCAGCGGGACGAAAAACTGTTTTTT. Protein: CASSVSQRDEKLFF.

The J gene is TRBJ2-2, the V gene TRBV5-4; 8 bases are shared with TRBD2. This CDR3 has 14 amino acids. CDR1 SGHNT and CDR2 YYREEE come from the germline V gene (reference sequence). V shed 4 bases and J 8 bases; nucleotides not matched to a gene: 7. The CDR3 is CASSLAGGGGELFF. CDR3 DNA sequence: TGTGCCAGCAGCCTCGCGGGGGGAGGAGGGGAGCTGTTTTTT.

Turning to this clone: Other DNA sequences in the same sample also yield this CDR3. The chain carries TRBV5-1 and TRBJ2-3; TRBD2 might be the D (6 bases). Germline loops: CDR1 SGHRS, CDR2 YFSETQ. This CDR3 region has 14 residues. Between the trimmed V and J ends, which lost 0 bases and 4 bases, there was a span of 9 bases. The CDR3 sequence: CASSLGLVPDTQYF. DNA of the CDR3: TGCGCCAGCAGCTTGGGACTAGTTCCAGATACGCAGTATTTT.

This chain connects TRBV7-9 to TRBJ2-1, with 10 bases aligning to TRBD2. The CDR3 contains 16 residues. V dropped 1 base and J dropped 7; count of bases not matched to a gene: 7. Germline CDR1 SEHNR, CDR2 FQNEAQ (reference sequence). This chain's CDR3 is CASSLETSGIGNEQFF. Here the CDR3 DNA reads TGTGCCAGCAGCTTAGAAACTAGCGGGATTGGTAATGAGCAGTTCTTC.

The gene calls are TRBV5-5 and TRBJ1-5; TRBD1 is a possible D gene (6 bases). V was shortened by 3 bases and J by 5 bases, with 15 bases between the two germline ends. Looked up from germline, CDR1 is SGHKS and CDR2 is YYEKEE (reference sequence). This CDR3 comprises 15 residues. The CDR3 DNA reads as TGTGCCAGCAGCTCCACGACAGGCATATATCAGCCCCAGCATTTT. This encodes CASSSTTGIYQPQHF.

The CDR3 loop reads CASSRRTSGITDTQYF. CDR3 bases: TGTGCCAGCAGCCGAAGGACTAGCGGGATCACAGATACGCAGTATTTT. This chain uses TRBV7-3 with TRBJ2-3; 12 positions match TRBD2. The CDR3 is 16 amino acids. Germline CDR1 reads SGHTA; CDR2 reads FQGTGA. The J segment lost 2 bases and the V segment lost 5 bases, leaving 5 bases of the junction unmatched.

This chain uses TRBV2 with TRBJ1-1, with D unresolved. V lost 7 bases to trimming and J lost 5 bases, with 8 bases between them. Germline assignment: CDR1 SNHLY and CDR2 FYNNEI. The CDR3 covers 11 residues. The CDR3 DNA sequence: TGTGCCAGCAACCCAGAGACTGAAGCTTTCTTT. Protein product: CASNPETEAFF.

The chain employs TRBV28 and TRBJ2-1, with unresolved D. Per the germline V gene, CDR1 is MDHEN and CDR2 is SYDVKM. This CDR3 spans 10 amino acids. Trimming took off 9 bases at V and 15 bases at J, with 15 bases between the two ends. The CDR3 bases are TGTGCCAGTCCACTCCCCTGGCCGTTCTTC. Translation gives CASPLPWPFF. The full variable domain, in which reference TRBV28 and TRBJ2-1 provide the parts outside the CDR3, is DVKVTQSSRYLVKRTGEKVFLECVQDMDHENMFWYRQDPGLGLRLIYFSYDVKMKEKGDIPEGYSVSREKKERFSLILESASTNQTSMYLCASPLPWPFFGPGTRLTVL.

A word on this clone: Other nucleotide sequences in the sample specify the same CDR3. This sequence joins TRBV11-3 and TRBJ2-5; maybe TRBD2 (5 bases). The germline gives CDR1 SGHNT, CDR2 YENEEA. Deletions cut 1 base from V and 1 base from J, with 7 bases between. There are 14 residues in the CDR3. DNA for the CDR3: TGTGCCAGCAGCTTAGGCCGGGGCCAAGAGACCCAGTACTTC. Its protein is CASSLGRGQETQYF. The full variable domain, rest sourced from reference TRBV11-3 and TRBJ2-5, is EAGVVQSPRYKIIEKKQPVAFWCNPISGHNTLYWYLQNLGQGPELLIRYENEEAVDDSQLPKDRFSAERLKGVDSTLKIQPAELGDSAVYLCASSLGRGQETQYFGPGTRLLVL.

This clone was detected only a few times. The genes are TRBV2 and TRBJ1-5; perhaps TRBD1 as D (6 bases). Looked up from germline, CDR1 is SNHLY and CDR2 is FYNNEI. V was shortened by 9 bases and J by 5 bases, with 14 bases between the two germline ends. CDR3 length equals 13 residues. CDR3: CARSGGLHQPQHF. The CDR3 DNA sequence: TGTGCCAGATCGGGGGGCCTTCATCAGCCCCAGCATTTT.

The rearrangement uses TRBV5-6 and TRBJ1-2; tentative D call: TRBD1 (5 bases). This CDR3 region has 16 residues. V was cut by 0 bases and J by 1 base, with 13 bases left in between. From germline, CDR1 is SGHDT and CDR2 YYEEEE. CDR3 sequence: CASSLESAGYNYGYTF. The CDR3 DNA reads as TGTGCCAGCAGCTTGGAATCCGCAGGGTATAACTATGGCTACACCTTC.

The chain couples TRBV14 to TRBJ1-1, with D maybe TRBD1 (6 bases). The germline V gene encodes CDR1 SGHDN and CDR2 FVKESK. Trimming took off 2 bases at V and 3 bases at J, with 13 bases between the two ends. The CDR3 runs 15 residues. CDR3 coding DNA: TGTGCCAGCAGCCAAAGGGGGGGCTGGCACACTGAAGCTTTCTTT. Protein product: CASSQRGGWHTEAFF.

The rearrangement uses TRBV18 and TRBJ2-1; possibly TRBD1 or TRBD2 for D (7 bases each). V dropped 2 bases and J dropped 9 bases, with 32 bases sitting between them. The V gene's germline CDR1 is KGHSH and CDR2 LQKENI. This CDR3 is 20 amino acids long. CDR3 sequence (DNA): TGTGCCAGCTCACCATCGGCGGACTTCAGGGGGAGGGAGGGAATCTTTGAGCAGTTCTTC. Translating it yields CASSPSADFRGREGIFEQFF.